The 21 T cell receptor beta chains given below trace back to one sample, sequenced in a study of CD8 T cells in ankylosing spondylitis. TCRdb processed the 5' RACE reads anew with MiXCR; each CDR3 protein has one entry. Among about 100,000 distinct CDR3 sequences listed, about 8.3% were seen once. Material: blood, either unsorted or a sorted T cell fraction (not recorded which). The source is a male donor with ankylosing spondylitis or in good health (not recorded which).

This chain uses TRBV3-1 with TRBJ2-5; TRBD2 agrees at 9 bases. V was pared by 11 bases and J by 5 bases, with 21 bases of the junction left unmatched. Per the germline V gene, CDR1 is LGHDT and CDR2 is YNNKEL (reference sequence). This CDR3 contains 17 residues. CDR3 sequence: CACSRGGGGARGETQYF. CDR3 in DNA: TGTGCCTGCTCCCGAGGCGGCGGGGGGGCCCGAGGGGAGACCCAGTACTTC.

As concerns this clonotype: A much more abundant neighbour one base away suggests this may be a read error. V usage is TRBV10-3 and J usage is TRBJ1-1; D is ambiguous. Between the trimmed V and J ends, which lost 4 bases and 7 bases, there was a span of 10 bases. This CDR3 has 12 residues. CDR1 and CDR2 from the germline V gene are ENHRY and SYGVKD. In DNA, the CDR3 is TGTGCCATCAGTGGGCTCCCGGGTGAAGCTTTCTTT. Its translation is CAISGLPGEAFF.

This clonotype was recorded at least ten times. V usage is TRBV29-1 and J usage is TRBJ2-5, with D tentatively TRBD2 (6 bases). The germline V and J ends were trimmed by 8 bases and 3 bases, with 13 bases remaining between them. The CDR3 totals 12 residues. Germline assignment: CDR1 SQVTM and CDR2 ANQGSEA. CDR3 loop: CSHRDSKETQYF. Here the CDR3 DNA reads TGCAGCCACCGGGACTCAAAAGAGACCCAGTACTTC. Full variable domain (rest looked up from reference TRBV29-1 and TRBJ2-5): SAVISQKPSRDICQRGTSLTIQCQVDSQVTMMFWYRQQPGQSLTLIATANQGSEATYESGFVIDKFPISRPNLTFSTLTVSNMSPEDSSIYLCSHRDSKETQYFGPGTRLLVL.

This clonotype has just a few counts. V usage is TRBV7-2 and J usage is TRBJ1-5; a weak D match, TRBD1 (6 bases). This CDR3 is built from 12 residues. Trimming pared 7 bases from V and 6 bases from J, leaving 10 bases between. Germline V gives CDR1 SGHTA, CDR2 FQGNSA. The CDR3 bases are TGTGCCAGCACCATAGGGGGTCAGCCCCAGCATTTT. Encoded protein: CASTIGGQPQHF.

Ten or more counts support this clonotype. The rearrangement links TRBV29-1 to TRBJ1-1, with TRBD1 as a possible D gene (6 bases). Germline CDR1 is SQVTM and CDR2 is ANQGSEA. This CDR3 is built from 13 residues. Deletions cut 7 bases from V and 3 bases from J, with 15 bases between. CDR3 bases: TGCAGCGCCAGGGGTAACGGGGACACTGAAGCTTTCTTT. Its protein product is CSARGNGDTEAFF.

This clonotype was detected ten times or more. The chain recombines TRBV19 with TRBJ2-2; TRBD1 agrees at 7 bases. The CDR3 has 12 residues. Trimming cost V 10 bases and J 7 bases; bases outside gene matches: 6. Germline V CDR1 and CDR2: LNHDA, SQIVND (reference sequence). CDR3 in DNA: TGTGCCACCGAGACAGGGCGCGGGGAGCTGTTTTTT. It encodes CATETGRGELFF.

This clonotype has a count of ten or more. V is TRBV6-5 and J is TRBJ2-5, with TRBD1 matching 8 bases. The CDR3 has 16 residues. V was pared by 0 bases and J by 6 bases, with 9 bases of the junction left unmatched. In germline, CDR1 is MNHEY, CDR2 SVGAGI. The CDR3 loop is CASSYSSQGARQTQYF. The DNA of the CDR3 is TGTGCCAGCAGTTACTCGTCCCAGGGGGCGAGGCAGACCCAGTACTTC.

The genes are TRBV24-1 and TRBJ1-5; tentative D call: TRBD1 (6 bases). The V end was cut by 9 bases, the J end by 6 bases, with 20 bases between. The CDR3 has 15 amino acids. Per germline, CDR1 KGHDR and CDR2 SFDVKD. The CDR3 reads CATYLKNRACQPQHF. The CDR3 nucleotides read TGTGCCACCTACTTAAAAAACAGGGCTTGTCAGCCCCAGCATTTT.

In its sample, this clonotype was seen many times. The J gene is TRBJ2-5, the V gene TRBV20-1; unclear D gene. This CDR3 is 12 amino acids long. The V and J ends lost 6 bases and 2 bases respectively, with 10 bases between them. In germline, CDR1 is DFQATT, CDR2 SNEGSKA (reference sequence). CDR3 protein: CSATKGQETQYF. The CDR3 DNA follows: TGCAGTGCAACAAAGGGTCAAGAGACCCAGTACTTC.

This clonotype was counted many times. This chain's CDR3 is CASSLDRVNTEAFF. CDR3 sequence (DNA): TGCGCCAGCAGCTTGGACAGAGTGAACACTGAAGCTTTCTTT. This chain joins TRBV5-1 and TRBJ1-1; D is undetermined. The CDR3 covers 14 residues. Germline V gene data show CDR1 as SGHRS and CDR2 as YFSETQ. The V end was cut by 0 bases, the J end by 0 bases, with 6 bases between.

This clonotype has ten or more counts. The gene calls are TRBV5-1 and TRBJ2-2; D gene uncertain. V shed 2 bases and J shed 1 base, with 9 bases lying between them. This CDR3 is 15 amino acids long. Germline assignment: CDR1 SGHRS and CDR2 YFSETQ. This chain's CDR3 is CASSFQTGNTGELFF. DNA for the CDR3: TGCGCCAGCAGCTTCCAAACGGGGAACACCGGGGAGCTGTTTTTT.

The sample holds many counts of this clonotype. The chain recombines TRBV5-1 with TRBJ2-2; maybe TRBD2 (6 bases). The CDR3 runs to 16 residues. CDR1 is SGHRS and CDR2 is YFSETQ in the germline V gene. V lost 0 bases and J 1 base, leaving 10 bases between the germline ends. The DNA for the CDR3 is TGCGCCAGCAGCTTGGAGGGCGGGATGAACACCGGGGAGCTGTTTTTT. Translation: CASSLEGGMNTGELFF.

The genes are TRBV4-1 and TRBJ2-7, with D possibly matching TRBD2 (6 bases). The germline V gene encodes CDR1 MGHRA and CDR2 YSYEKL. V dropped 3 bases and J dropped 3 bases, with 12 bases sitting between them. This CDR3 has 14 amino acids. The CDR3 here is CASSHAGRNYEQYF. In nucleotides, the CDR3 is TGCGCCAGCAGCCATGCGGGAAGGAACTACGAGCAGTACTTC.

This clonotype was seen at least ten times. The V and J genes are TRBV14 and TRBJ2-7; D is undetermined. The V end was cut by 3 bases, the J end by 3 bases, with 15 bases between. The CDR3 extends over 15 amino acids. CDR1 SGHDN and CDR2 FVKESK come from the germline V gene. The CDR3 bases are TGTGCCAGCAGCCAGTCCCCTTCGGTAGTCTACGAGCAGTACTTC. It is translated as CASSQSPSVVYEQYF.

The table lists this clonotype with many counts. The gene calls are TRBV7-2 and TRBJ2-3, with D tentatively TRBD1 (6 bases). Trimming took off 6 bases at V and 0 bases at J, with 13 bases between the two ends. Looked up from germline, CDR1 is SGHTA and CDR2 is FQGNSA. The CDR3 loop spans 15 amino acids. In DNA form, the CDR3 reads TGTGCCAGCAGGTCCGGGACATCCAGCACAGATACGCAGTATTTT. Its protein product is CASRSGTSSTDTQYF.

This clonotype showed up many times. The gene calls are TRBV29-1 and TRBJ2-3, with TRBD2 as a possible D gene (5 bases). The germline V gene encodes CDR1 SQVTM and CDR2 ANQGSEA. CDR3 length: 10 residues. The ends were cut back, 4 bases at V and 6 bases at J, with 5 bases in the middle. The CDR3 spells CSVAGDTQYF. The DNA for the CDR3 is TGCAGCGTTGCGGGGGATACGCAGTATTTT.

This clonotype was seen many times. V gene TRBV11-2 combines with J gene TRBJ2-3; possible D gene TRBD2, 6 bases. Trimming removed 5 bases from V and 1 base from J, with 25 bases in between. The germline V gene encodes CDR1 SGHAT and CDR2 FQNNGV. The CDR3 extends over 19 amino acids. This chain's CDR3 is CASSPGGFGVAGRTDTQYF. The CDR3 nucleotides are TGTGCCAGCAGCCCCGGAGGTTTCGGGGTTGCGGGACGCACAGATACGCAGTATTTT.

CDR3 protein: CASSLTGGWVRRAMNTEAFF. CDR3 sequence (DNA): TGTGCCAGCAGCTTAACGGGGGGTTGGGTAAGGAGAGCCATGAACACTGAAGCTTTCTTT. The chain joins TRBV7-3 to TRBJ1-1; possible D gene TRBD1, 5 bases. Germline assignment: CDR1 SGHTA and CDR2 FQGTGA. The CDR3 runs to 20 residues. V was clipped by 0 bases and J by 0 bases, with 23 bases between them.

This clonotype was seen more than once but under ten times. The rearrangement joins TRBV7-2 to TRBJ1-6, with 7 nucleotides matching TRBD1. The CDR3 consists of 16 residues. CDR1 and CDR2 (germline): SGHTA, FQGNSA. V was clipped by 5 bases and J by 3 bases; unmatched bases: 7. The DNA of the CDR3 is TGTGCCAGCAGCATGATGGGACAGATCTATAATTCACCCCTCCACTTT. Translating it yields CASSMMGQIYNSPLHF.

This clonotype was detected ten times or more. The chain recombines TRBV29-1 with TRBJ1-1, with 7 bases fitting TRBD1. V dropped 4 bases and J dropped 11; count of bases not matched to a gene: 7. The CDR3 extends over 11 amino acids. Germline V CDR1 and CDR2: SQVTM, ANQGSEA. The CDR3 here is CSVGRQGLAFF. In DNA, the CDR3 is TGCAGCGTTGGAAGACAGGGCTTGGCTTTCTTT.

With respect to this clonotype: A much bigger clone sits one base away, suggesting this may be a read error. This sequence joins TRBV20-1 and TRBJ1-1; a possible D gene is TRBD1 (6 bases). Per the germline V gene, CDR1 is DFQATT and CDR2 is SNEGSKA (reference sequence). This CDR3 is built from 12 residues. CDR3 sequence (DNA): TGCAGTGTTAGAGTGCCAGGGGCTGAAGCTTTCTTT. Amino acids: CSVRVPGAEAFF.